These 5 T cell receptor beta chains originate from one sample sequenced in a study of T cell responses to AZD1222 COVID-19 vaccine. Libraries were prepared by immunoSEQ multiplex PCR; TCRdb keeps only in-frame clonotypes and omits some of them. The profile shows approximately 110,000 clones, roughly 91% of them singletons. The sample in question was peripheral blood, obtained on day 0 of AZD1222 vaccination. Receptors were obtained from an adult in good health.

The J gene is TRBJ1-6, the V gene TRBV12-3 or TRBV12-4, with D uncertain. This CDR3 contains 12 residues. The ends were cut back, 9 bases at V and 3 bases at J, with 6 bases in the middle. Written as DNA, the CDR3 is TGTGCCAGTCGCCTCTATAATTCACCCCTCCACTTT. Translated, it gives CASRLYNSPLHF.

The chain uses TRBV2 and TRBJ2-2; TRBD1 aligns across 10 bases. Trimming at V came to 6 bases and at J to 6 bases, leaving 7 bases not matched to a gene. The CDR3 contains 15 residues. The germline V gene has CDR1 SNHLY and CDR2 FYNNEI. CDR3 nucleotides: TGTGCCAGCAGCTCCGGGACAGGGGTTGCCGGGGAGCTGTTTTTT. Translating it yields CASSSGTGVAGELFF.

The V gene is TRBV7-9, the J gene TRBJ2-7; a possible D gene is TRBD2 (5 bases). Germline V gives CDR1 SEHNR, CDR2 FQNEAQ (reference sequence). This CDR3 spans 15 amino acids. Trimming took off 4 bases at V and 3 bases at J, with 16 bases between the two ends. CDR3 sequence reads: CASSYGLGPLYEQYF. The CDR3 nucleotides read TGTGCCAGCAGCTACGGACTGGGTCCTCTCTACGAGCAGTACTTC.

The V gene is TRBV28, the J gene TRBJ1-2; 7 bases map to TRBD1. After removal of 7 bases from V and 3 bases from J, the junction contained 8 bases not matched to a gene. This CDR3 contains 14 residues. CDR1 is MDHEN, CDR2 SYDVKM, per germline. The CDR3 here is CASKRGQEYYGYTF. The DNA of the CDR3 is TGTGCCAGCAAGAGGGGGCAGGAGTACTATGGCTACACCTTC.

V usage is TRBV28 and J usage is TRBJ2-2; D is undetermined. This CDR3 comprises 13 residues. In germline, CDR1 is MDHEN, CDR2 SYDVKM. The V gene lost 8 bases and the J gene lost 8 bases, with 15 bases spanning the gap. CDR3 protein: CASVRRPRGELFF. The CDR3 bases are TGTGCCAGCGTGAGAAGACCCCGAGGGGAGCTGTTTTTT.